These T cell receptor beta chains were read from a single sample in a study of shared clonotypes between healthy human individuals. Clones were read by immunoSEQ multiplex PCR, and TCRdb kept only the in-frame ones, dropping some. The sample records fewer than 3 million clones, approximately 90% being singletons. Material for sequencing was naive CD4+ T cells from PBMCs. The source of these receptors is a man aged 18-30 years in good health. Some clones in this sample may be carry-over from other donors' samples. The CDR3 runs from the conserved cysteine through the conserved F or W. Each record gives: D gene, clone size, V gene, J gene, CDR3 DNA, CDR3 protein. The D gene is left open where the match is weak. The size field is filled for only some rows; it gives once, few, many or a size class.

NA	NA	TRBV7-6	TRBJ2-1	TGTGCCAGCAGCTTAGATCAGGGCGATGAGCAGTTCTTC	CASSLDQGDEQFF
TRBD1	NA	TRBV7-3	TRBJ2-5	TGTGCCAGCAGCTTCTCGACAGGGCAAGCAGGAGAGACCCAGTACTTC	CASSFSTGQAGETQYF
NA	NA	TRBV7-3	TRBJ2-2	TGTGCCAGCAGCTTGGGTGGGAGTCCAGCCGGGGAGCTGTTTTTT	CASSLGGSPAGELFF
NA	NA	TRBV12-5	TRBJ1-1	TGTGCTAGTGGTTTGGCCCGGGTGGGGGAGAGGACTGAAGCTTTCTTT	CASGLARVGERTEAFF
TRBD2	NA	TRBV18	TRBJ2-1	TGTGCCAGCTCACCACCTTTTTTAGTGCGGTCTCCGGGACTAGATGTTAATGAGCAGTTCTTC	CASSPPFLVRSPGLDVNEQFF
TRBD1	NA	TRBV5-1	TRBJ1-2	TGCGCCAGCAGCTCGGGGACAGGTGGAGGCTACACCTTC	CASSSGTGGGYTF
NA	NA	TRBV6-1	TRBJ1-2	TGTGCCAGCAGTGAAGTATACTATGGCTACACCTTC	CASSEVYYGYTF
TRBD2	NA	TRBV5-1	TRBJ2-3	TGCGCCAGCAGCTACCTTAGCGGGACTAGCACAGATACGCAGTATTTT	CASSYLSGTSTDTQYF
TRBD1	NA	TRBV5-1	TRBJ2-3	TGCGCCAGCAGCCGGGGACAGGGCACAGATACGCAGTATTTT	CASSRGQGTDTQYF
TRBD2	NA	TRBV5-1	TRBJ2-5	TGCGCCAGCAGGGCGGGAGGGCCCCAAGAGACCCAGTACTTC	CASRAGGPQETQYF
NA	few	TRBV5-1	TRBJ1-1	TGCGCCAGCAGCTTGGTGGGGGTGAACACTGAAGCTTTCTTT	CASSLVGVNTEAFF
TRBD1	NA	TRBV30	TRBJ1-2	TGTGCCTGGACCCTGGGACAGGGGCGGGGTGGTGGCTACACCTTC	CAWTLGQGRGGGYTF
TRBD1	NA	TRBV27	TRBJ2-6	TGTGCGGCGGGACAGGGATTCTCTGGGGCCAACGTCCTGACTTTC	CAAGQGFSGANVLTF
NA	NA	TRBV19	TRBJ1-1	TGTGCCAGTAGTACCCTTGGCCTTGAAGCTTTCTTT	CASSTLGLEAFF
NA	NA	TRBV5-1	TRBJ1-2	TGCGCCAGCAGCGAGGGGGGCTATGGCTACACCTTC	CASSEGGYGYTF
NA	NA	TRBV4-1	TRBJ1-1	TGCGCCAGCAGTCGGACAGCGCTGAACACTGAAGCTTTCTTT	CASSRTALNTEAFF
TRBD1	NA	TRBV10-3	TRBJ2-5	TGTGCCGTGAATGACAGGGATCAAGAGACCCAGTACTTC	CAVNDRDQETQYF
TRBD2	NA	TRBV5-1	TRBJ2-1	TGCGCCAGCAGCCCCCGACTAGCGGGAGACAATGAGCAGTTCTTC	CASSPRLAGDNEQFF
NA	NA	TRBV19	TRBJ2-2	TGTGCCAGTAGTATTCGTCAGAACACCGGGGAGCTGTTTTTT	CASSIRQNTGELFF
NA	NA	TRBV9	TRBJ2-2	TGTGCCAGCAGCGACCAGCAGGGGCGCACCGGGGAGCTGTTTTTT	CASSDQQGRTGELFF
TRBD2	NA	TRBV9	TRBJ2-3	TGTGCCAGCAGCGCTGGCTTAGGGCTAGCGGGAGTAGTAGGCACAGATACGCAGTATTTT	CASSAGLGLAGVVGTDTQYF